This note documents a single T cell receptor beta chain sequence. This specimen belongs to a study of blood T cell repertoires in COVID-19. J lost 6 bases, V lost 1 base, and 4 bases had no gene match. Germline CDR1 reads LNHNV; CDR2 reads YYDKDF (reference sequence). The CDR3 contains 15 residues. Source study methods: By means of reference gene primer amplification, nucleated cell counts were estimated. Sequenced by immunoSEQ multiplex PCR; TCRdb stores in-frame clones only, minus some. V, J and clone size derive from that table, while D and trimming were established from the DNA sequence. This table has over 350,000 clones, more than 75% appearing once.

The V gene is TRBV15, the J gene TRBJ1-4, with 8 nucleotides matching TRBD1. Specimen: PBMCs or T cells enriched from blood (not recorded which). This clonotype originated in a woman aged 18-35 years who had recovered from COVID-19. The CDR3 DNA reads TGTGCCACCAGCAGAGCTGACAGGGGCTATGAAAAACTGTTTTTT. Encoded protein: CATSRADRGYEKLFF.